Presented here are 32 T cell receptor beta chains from one specimen sequenced in a study of blood T cell repertoires in COVID-19. Profiled with immunoSEQ multiplex PCR; TCRdb holds only in-frame clones, not every one. The sample carries more than 200,000 clones, 80% to 85% recorded once. Sample: peripheral blood. The receptors were gathered from a woman of 80 years or more with COVID-19, enrolled during active disease.

This chain joins TRBV5-1 and TRBJ1-2; tentatively, D is TRBD1 (6 bases). The V end was cut by 4 bases, the J end by 3 bases, with 19 bases between. The CDR3 length is 16 residues. Looked up from germline, CDR1 is SGHRS and CDR2 is YFSETQ. The CDR3 coding sequence is TGCGCCAGCAGCCGGAGGGGAGGGGGACCTGACTATGGCTACACCTTC. Translation: CASSRRGGGPDYGYTF.

The chain is built from TRBV18 and TRBJ2-3; 7 nucleotides agree with TRBD1. Germline V CDR1 and CDR2: KGHSH, LQKENI. Trimming at V came to 3 bases and at J to 5 bases, leaving 5 bases not matched to a gene. The CDR3 consists of 14 residues. This chain's CDR3 is CASSPRDSGDTQYF. The CDR3 region has the DNA TGTGCCAGCTCACCCAGGGACAGTGGAGATACGCAGTATTTT.

CDR3 DNA: TGTGCCAGCAGTGGTAGCGGGGGGCCGAGCTCCTACAATGAGCAGTTCTTC. Translated: CASSGSGGPSSYNEQFF. The V and J genes are TRBV2 and TRBJ2-1; 10 positions agree with TRBD2. V was pared by 4 bases and J by 0 bases, with 6 bases of the junction left unmatched. The CDR3 length is 17 residues. Germline V lookup: CDR1 SNHLY, CDR2 FYNNEI.

The V gene is TRBV18, the J gene TRBJ2-1, with 11 bases aligning to TRBD1. This CDR3 region has 17 residues. With 4 bases clipped from V and 3 bases from J, the junction kept 8 bases outside the gene matches. Germline values: CDR1 KGHSH, CDR2 LQKENI. The CDR3 protein is CASSLVLGTGGYNEQFF. CDR3 bases: TGTGCCAGCTCACTTGTTCTTGGGACAGGGGGCTACAATGAGCAGTTCTTC.

The rearrangement links TRBV14 to TRBJ1-4; 10 bases line up with TRBD1. V shed 3 bases and J 4 bases; nucleotides not matched to a gene: 8. This CDR3 spans 17 amino acids. Germline V CDR1 and CDR2: SGHDN, FVKESK. The CDR3 reads CASSQNRDRGSNEKLFF. CDR3 bases: TGTGCCAGCAGCCAGAACCGGGACAGGGGTAGTAATGAAAAACTGTTTTTT.

The genes are TRBV30 and TRBJ1-5; TRBD1 agrees at 9 bases. CDR3 length equals 15 residues. The J segment lost 4 bases and the V segment lost 4 bases, leaving 8 bases of the junction unmatched. Germline-derived CDR1 and CDR2 are GTSNPN and SVGIG (reference sequence). The CDR3 bases are TGTGCCTGGAATAGTGGGACAGGGCTTAATCAGCCCCAGCATTTT. Residues: CAWNSGTGLNQPQHF. Full variable domain (remainder filled in from reference TRBV30 and TRBJ1-5): SQTIHQWPATLVQPVGSPLSLECTVEGTSNPNLYWYRQAAGRGLQLLFYSVGIGQISSEVPQNLSASRPQDRQFILSSKKLLLSDSGFYLCAWNSGTGLNQPQHFGDGTRLSIL.

V gene TRBV5-4 combines with J gene TRBJ1-2, with D possibly TRBD1 on 6 matching bases. This CDR3 is built from 15 residues. Germline CDR1 is SGHNT and CDR2 is YYREEE (reference sequence). Trimming removed 4 bases at V and 3 bases at J, with 16 bases between. The CDR3 region is CASSKGPGVDYGYTF. CDR3 in DNA: TGTGCCAGCAGCAAGGGGCCAGGGGTGGACTATGGCTACACCTTC.

The gene calls are TRBV24-1 and TRBJ2-7; D is perhaps TRBD2 (5 bases). The CDR3 runs 14 residues. Germline V gives CDR1 KGHDR, CDR2 SFDVKD. V lost 4 bases and J lost 7, with 16 bases in between. CDR3 DNA: TGTGCCACCAGTGAGCGGTCAGCGGCTGGGGAGCAGTACGTC. Translated, it gives CATSERSAAGEQYV.

CDR3 protein: CATSDYRQGNYGYTF. CDR3 nucleotide sequence: TGTGCCACCAGTGATTACAGGCAAGGGAACTATGGCTACACCTTC. The chain joins TRBV24-1 to TRBJ1-2; weak D call: TRBD1 (5 bases). Germline loops: CDR1 KGHDR, CDR2 SFDVKD. The CDR3 is 15 residues long. V lost 2 bases and J lost 2, with 11 bases in between.

CDR3 bases: TGCGCCAGCAGCCAAGGTGACAGGGAGAACTTTTCCCTCCACTTT. Translation gives CASSQGDRENFSLHF. The V and J genes are TRBV4-1 and TRBJ1-6; 7 nucleotides agree with TRBD1. The CDR3 sequence is 15 residues long. The germline V gene has CDR1 MGHRA and CDR2 YSYEKL. J gave up 14 bases and V 1 base, and 11 bases lay outside the gene matches.

The J gene is TRBJ1-2, the V gene TRBV19; TRBD1 agrees at 10 bases. V lost 8 bases to trimming and J lost 1 base; unmatched junction nucleotides: 10. The length of the CDR3 is 16 residues. Germline V gene sequence: CDR1 LNHDA, CDR2 SQIVND (reference sequence). CDR3 sequence reads: CASQPGTGAINYGYTF. CDR3 in DNA: TGTGCCAGTCAACCCGGGACAGGGGCGATTAACTATGGCTACACCTTC. The whole variable domain, filled in from reference TRBV19 and TRBJ1-2, reads DGGITQSPKYLFRKEGQNVTLSCEQNLNHDAMYWYRQDPGQGLRLIYYSQIVNDFQKGDIAEGYSVSREKKESFPLTVTSAQKNPTAFYLCASQPGTGAINYGYTFGSGTRLTVV.

The chain carries TRBV28 and TRBJ1-1, with TRBD1 matching 7 bases. With 1 base clipped from V and 4 bases from J, the junction kept 12 bases outside the gene matches. Germline CDR1 MDHEN, CDR2 SYDVKM. The CDR3 consists of 17 residues. CDR3 residues: CASSLSGTAPGGTEAFF. CDR3 nucleotides: TGTGCCAGCAGTTTATCCGGGACAGCCCCTGGGGGCACTGAAGCTTTCTTT.

J is TRBJ2-1 and V is TRBV7-9, with 14 bases aligning to TRBD2. The length of the CDR3 is 17 residues. Germline trimming cut 5 bases from V and 4 bases from J; bases unmatched to any gene: 7. Per germline, CDR1 SEHNR and CDR2 FQNEAQ (reference sequence). The CDR3 reads CASSRGLAGGSYNEQFF. In DNA, the CDR3 is TGTGCCAGCAGCCGAGGACTAGCGGGGGGTTCATACAATGAGCAGTTCTTC.

The chain links TRBV2 to TRBJ1-1, with D uncertain. This CDR3 spans 13 amino acids. Germline V gene data show CDR1 as SNHLY and CDR2 as FYNNEI. Trimming removed 7 bases from V and 0 bases from J, with 9 bases in between. CDR3 region: CASNSGMNTEAFF. The CDR3 region has the DNA TGTGCCAGCAATTCAGGTATGAACACTGAAGCTTTCTTT.

This sequence joins TRBV5-4 and TRBJ1-1; a weak D match, TRBD1 (6 bases). The CDR3 extends over 14 amino acids. The germline V and J ends were trimmed by 4 bases and 4 bases, with 14 bases remaining between them. Germline V lookup: CDR1 SGHNT, CDR2 YYREEE (reference sequence). The CDR3 DNA sequence: TGTGCCAGCAGCCCCGACAGGTGGGGCACTGAAGCTTTCTTT. Its translation is CASSPDRWGTEAFF.

The chain joins TRBV9 to TRBJ2-1; 7 nucleotides agree with TRBD2. The J segment lost 10 bases and the V segment lost 0 bases, leaving 10 bases of the junction unmatched. Germline-derived CDR1 and CDR2 are SGDLS and YYNGEE. The CDR3 is 15 residues long. CDR3 protein: CASSVAGSGGKEQFF. The CDR3 DNA sequence: TGTGCCAGCAGCGTAGCTGGGTCGGGGGGTAAGGAGCAGTTCTTC. Full variable domain (missing parts from reference TRBV9 and TRBJ2-1): DSGVTQTPKHLITATGQRVTLRCSPRSGDLSVYWYQQSLDQGLQFLIQYYNGEERAKGNILERFSAQQFPDLHSELNLSSLELGDSALYFCASSVAGSGGKEQFFGPGTRLTVL.

The rearrangement uses TRBV28 and TRBJ1-5; D is ambiguous. The CDR3 is made up of 14 amino acids. The germline V gene has CDR1 MDHEN and CDR2 SYDVKM. The V end lost 6 bases, the J end lost 2 bases, and 11 bases lay between the germline ends. CDR3 sequence reads: CASRPPLGNQPQHF. The CDR3 DNA sequence: TGTGCCAGCAGACCCCCGTTAGGCAATCAGCCCCAGCATTTT.

This chain links TRBV5-6 with TRBJ2-7, with TRBD1 identical over 7 bases. The CDR3 is 11 residues long. Germline V gene data show CDR1 as SGHDT and CDR2 as YYEEEE. V was pared by 5 bases and J by 11 bases, with 7 bases of the junction left unmatched. As DNA, the CDR3 is TGTGCCAGCAGATATACCGGGACAGAGTACTTC. Encoded protein: CASRYTGTEYF.

The CDR3 is CASSRDSGFPEAFF. The DNA of the CDR3 is TGTGCCAGTAGTAGGGACAGTGGGTTTCCTGAAGCTTTCTTT. The chain recombines TRBV19 with TRBJ1-1; 7 bases are a match to TRBD1. Trimming cost V 4 bases and J 6 bases; bases outside gene matches: 8. This CDR3 has 14 residues. Germline loops: CDR1 LNHDA, CDR2 SQIVND (reference sequence). The full variable domain, rest sourced from reference TRBV19 and TRBJ1-1, is DGGITQSPKYLFRKEGQNVTLSCEQNLNHDAMYWYRQDPGQGLRLIYYSQIVNDFQKGDIAEGYSVSREKKESFPLTVTSAQKNPTAFYLCASSRDSGFPEAFFGQGTRLTVV.

This chain uses TRBV7-9 with TRBJ2-6, with a weak D call TRBD2 (5 bases). Germline CDR1 and CDR2: SEHNR and FQNEAQ (reference sequence). This CDR3 is 16 amino acids long. The ends were cut back, 5 bases at V and 4 bases at J, with 15 bases in the middle. The CDR3 here is CASSPLLALGANVLTF. In DNA, the CDR3 is TGTGCCAGCAGCCCTTTGTTAGCGTTAGGGGCCAACGTCCTGACTTTC. The full variable domain, with the rest looked up from reference TRBV7-9 and TRBJ2-6, is DTGVSQNPRHKITKRGQNVTFRCDPISEHNRLYWYRQTLGQGPEFLTYFQNEAQLEKSRLLSDRFSAERPKGSFSTLEIQRTEQGDSAMYLCASSPLLALGANVLTFGAGSRLTVL.

This sequence joins TRBV7-9 and TRBJ1-6; D uncertain. The CDR3 extends over 15 amino acids. The V and J ends lost 1 base and 10 bases respectively, with 14 bases between them. Per the germline V gene, CDR1 is SEHNR and CDR2 is FQNEAQ (reference sequence). In nucleotides, the CDR3 is TGTGCCAGCAGCTTAGAGTTGGGAGTCGGCTCACCCCTCCACTTT. The encoded protein is CASSLELGVGSPLHF.

V usage is TRBV6-4 and J usage is TRBJ1-2, with 10 bases identical to TRBD1. The CDR3 covers 17 residues. The germline V gene encodes CDR1 MRHNA and CDR2 SNTAGT. V trimming: 5 bases; J trimming: 0 bases; junction bases outside the gene matches: 9. The CDR3 nucleotides read TGTGCCAGCAGTCGGGGGACAGGGGTCTTGTCTAACTATGGCTACACCTTC. Protein product: CASSRGTGVLSNYGYTF.

In regard to this clone: This sample includes further DNA sequences coding for the same CDR3. J is TRBJ1-1 and V is TRBV9, with D uncertain. Germline V gene data show CDR1 as SGDLS and CDR2 as YYNGEE. Trimming cost V 0 bases and J 0 bases, with 3 bases left between them. The CDR3 has 13 residues. CDR3: CASSVDMNTEAFF. CDR3 bases: TGTGCCAGCAGCGTAGACATGAACACTGAAGCTTTCTTT.

The chain combines TRBV3-1 (or the pseudogene TRBV3-2) with TRBJ2-5; TRBD2 matches 11 bases. The germline V gene encodes CDR1 LGHDT and CDR2 YNNKEL (reference sequence). This CDR3 has 17 residues. Trimming cost V 1 base and J 5 bases; bases outside gene matches: 9. The CDR3 is CASSQALAGGPRETQYF. DNA of the CDR3: TGTGCCAGCAGCCAAGCTTTAGCGGGGGGGCCTCGGGAGACCCAGTACTTC.

The chain employs TRBV5-6 and TRBJ2-3, with 8 positions matching TRBD1. J lost 3 bases, V lost 4 bases, and 13 bases had no gene match. The CDR3 covers 17 residues. Germline V gene lookup returns CDR1 SGHDT and CDR2 YYEEEE. The CDR3 spells CASSQEGQGLMTDTQYF. CDR3 sequence (DNA): TGTGCCAGCAGCCAGGAAGGACAGGGATTGATGACAGATACGCAGTATTTT.

This clone has more than one count but fewer than ten. CDR3 DNA: TGTGCCAGCAGCTTGCAGCAGGGGGCCTATGGCTACACCTTC. It yields the protein CASSLQQGAYGYTF. The chain is built from TRBV7-2 and TRBJ1-2; 8 bases line up with TRBD1. This CDR3 has 14 residues. Germline V lookup: CDR1 SGHTA, CDR2 FQGNSA. V lost 3 bases to trimming and J lost 4 bases; unmatched junction nucleotides: 4.

The rearrangement links TRBV3-1 (or the pseudogene TRBV3-2) to TRBJ1-4, with a possible D match to TRBD1 (6 bases). CDR1 and CDR2 from the germline V gene are LGHDT and YNNKEL (reference sequence). The length of the CDR3 is 16 residues. Trimming shortened V by 2 bases and J by 6 bases, and 16 bases separated the two germline ends. As DNA, the CDR3 is TGTGCCAGCAGCCAAAGCCGAGGGGGGGGCGATGAAAAACTGTTTTTT. It codes for CASSQSRGGGDEKLFF.

This chain connects TRBV3-1 (or the pseudogene TRBV3-2) to TRBJ2-2; 13 bases map to TRBD2. V was pared by 4 bases and J by 7 bases, with 6 bases of the junction left unmatched. The CDR3 is 16 amino acids. CDR1 and CDR2 from the germline V gene are LGHDT and YNNKEL (reference sequence). The CDR3 loop reads CASSLLAGGPIGELFF. CDR3 bases: TGTGCCAGCAGCCTACTAGCGGGGGGGCCCATCGGGGAGCTGTTTTTT.

The chain uses TRBV6-5 and TRBJ1-5; D is possibly TRBD1 (6 bases). The CDR3 consists of 13 residues. Trimming left V 7 bases short and J 5 bases short, with 12 bases between. Germline CDR1 MNHEY, CDR2 SVGAGI. The CDR3 loop reads CASKNRAHQPQHF. The CDR3 DNA sequence: TGTGCCAGCAAAAACAGGGCCCATCAGCCCCAGCATTTT.

Comment on this clone: Other nucleotide sequences in the sample specify the same CDR3. The J gene is TRBJ2-2, the V gene TRBV9; 7 positions agree with TRBD1. Germline CDR1 reads SGDLS; CDR2 reads YYNGEE. CDR3 length equals 15 residues. V shed 2 bases and J 1 base; nucleotides not matched to a gene: 2. CDR3 amino acids: CASSVGTVNTGELFF. In nucleotides, the CDR3 is TGTGCCAGCAGCGTGGGGACAGTGAACACCGGGGAGCTGTTTTTT.

V usage is TRBV30 and J usage is TRBJ1-1; 9 bases are shared with TRBD1. V lost 3 bases to trimming and J lost 0 bases; unmatched junction nucleotides: 8. This CDR3 has 16 residues. CDR1 GTSNPN and CDR2 SVGIG come from the germline V gene (reference sequence). CDR3 sequence reads: CAWSPGQGVLNTEAFF. Written as DNA, the CDR3 is TGTGCCTGGAGCCCGGGACAGGGAGTCCTGAACACTGAAGCTTTCTTT.

J is TRBJ2-5 and V is TRBV4-2; 7 nucleotides line up with TRBD2. Unmatched junction bases numbered 13, after V lost 4 bases and J lost 5 bases. In germline, CDR1 is LGHNA, CDR2 YNFKEQ. The CDR3 extends over 16 amino acids. Written as DNA, the CDR3 is TGTGCCAGCAGCCTTCAGCGGGACTCTGGGAGGGAGACCCAGTACTTC. Translating it yields CASSLQRDSGRETQYF.